This entry concerns a single T cell receptor (beta chain). Trimming shortened V by 5 bases and J by 4 bases, and 17 bases separated the two germline ends. Germline assignment: CDR1 LGHNT and CDR2 FRNRAP. This CDR3 has 15 amino acids. The data belong to a study of long-term antiretroviral therapy in people with HIV. Investigators performed immunoSEQ version v3.0 at survey level. Profiling relied on immunoSEQ multiplex PCR, and the TCRdb table lists in-frame clones only, not all of them. In the table there are nearly 25,000 clones, 79% of which are singletons. Sequenced material: unsorted PBMCs, taken 1.2 years after starting antiretroviral therapy. The chain employs TRBV12-5 and TRBJ1-2; D gene uncertain. The TCR sequence derives from a woman in her forties with HIV. The CDR3 bases are TGTGCTAGTGGTGCCTTCGTGGGCCGGGGCTATGGCTACACCTTC. Encoded protein: CASGAFVGRGYGYTF. The variable domain in full, completed from reference TRBV12-5 and TRBJ1-2, reads DARVTQTPRHKVTEMGQEVTMRCQPILGHNTVFWYRQTMMQGLELLAYFRNRAPLDDSGMPKDRFSAEMPDATLATLKIQPSEPRDSAVYFCASGAFVGRGYGYTFGSGTRLTVV.